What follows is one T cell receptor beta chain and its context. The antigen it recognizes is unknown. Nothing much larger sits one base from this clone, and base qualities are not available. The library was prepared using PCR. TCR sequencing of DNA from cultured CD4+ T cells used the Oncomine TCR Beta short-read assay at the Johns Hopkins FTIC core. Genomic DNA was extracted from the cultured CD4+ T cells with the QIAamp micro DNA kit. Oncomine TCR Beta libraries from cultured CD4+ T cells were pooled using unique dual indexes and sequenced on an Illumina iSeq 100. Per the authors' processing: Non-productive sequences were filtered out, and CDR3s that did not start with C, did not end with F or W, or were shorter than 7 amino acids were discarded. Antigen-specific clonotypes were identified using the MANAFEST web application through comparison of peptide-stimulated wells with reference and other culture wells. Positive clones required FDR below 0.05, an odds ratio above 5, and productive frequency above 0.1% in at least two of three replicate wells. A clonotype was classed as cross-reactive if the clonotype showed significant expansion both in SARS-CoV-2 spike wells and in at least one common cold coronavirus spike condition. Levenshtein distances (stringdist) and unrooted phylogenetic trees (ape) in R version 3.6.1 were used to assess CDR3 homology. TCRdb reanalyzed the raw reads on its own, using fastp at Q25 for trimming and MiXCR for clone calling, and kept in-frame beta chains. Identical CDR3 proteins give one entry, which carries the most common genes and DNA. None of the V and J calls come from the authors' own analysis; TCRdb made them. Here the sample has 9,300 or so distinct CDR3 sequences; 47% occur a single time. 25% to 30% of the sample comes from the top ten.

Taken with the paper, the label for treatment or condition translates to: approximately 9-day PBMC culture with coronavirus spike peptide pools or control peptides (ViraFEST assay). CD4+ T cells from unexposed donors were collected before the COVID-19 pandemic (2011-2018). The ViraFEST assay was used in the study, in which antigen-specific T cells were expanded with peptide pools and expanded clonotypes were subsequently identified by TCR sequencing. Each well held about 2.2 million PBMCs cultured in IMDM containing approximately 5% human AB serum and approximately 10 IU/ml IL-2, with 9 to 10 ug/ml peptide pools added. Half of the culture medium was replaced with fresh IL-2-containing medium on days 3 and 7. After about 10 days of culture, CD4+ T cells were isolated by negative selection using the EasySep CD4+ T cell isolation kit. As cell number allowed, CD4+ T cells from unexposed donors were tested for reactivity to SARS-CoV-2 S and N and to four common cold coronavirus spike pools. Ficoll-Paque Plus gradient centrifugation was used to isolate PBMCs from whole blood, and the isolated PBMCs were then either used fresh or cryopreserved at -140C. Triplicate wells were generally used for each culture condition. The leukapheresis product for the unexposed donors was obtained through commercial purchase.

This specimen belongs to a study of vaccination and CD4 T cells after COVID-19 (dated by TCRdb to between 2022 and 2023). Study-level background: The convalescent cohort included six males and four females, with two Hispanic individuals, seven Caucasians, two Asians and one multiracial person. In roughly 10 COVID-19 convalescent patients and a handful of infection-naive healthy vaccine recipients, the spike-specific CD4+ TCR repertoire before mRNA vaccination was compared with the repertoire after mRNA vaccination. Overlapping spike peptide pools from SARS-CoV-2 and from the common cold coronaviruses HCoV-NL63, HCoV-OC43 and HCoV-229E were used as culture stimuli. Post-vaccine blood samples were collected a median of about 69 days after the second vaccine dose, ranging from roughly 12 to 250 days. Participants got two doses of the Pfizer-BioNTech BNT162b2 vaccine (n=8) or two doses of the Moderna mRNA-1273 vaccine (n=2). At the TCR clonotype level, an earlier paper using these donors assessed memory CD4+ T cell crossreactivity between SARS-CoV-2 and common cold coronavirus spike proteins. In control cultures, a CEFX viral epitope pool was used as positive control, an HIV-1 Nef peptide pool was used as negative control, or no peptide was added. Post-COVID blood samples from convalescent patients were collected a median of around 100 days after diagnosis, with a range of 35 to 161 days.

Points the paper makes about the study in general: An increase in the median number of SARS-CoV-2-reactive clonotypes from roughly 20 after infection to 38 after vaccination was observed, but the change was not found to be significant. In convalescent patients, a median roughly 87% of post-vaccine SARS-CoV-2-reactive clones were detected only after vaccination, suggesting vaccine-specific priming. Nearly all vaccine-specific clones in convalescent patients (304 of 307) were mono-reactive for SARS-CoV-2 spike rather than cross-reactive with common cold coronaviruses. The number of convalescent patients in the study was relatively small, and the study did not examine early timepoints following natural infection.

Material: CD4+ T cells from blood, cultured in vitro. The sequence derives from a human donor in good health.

The CDR3 region has the sequence CASSLDPNQLSGNTIYF. The nucleotide sequence reads as follows: TGCGCCAGCAGTCTGGACCCTAACCAACTCTCTGGAAACACCATATATTTT. The V and J segments used are TRBV4-3 and TRBJ1-3, with the identity of the D gene unclear. Counted from cysteine to phenylalanine, this CDR3 has 17 amino acids. Only the CDR3 part of the read is kept: 51 bases, read in frame from the first base. V was cut back by 6 bases and J by 0 bases, leaving a gap of 18 bases between them. CDR1 and CDR2 were assigned from the germline V gene as LGHNA and YSLEER.